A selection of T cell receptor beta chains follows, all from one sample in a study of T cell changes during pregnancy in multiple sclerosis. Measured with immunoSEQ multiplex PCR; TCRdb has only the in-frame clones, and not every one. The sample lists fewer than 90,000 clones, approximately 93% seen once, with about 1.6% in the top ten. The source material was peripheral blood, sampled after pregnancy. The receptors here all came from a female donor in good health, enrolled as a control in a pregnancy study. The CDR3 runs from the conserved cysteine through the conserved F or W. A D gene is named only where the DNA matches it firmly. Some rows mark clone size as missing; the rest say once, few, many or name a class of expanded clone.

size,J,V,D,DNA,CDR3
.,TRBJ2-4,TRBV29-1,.,TGCAGCGTGACGGGACACTTAGCCAAAAACATTCAGTACTTC,CSVTGHLAKNIQYF
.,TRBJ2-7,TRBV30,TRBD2,TGTGCCTGGAGTGTACTCGGGAGGACCTACGAGCAGTACTTC,CAWSVLGRTYEQYF
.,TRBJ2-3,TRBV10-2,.,TGCGCCAGCAGTGAGTTAACTATAGGAACCCCTCAGTATTTT,CASSELTIGTPQYF
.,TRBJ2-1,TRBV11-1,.,TGTGCCAGCAGCTTTGACACGTACAATGAGCAGTTCTTC,CASSFDTYNEQFF
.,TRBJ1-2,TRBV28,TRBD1,TGTGCCAGCAGAGGACAGGGAGGGATCTATGGCTACACCTTC,CASRGQGGIYGYTF
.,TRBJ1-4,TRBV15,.,TGTGCCACCAGCCGGAGGGGCTCGGGTGGGGAAAAACTGTTTTTT,CATSRRGSGGEKLFF
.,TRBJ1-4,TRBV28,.,TGTGCCAGCACCACGACAGGAGGATGGTATGAAAAACTGTTTTTT,CASTTTGGWYEKLFF
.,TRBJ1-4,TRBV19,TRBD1,TGTGCCTCCAAGGTGCTCTCGGGACAGTCCAATGAAAAACTGTTTTTT,CASKVLSGQSNEKLFF
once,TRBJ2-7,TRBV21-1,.,TGTGCCAGCAGCAAACCGAAGAACACAGGGGGCGGATGGGTCTACGAGCAGTACTTC,CASSKPKNTGGGWVYEQYF
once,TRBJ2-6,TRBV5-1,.,TGCGCCAGCAGCTTGCAGGGATTCTCTGGGGCCAACGTCCTGACTTTC,CASSLQGFSGANVLTF
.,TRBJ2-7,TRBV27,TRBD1,TGTGCCAGCAGTTCGACAGGGGGTGGGTCCTACGAGCAGTACTTC,CASSSTGGGSYEQYF
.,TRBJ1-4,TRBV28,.,TGTGCCAGCAGTCCTCACCTAGCGGGTAATGAAAAACTGTTTTTT,CASSPHLAGNEKLFF
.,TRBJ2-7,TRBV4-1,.,TGCGCCAGCAGCCAAGATCCCGGACTTGAAGACGAGCAGTACTTC,CASSQDPGLEDEQYF
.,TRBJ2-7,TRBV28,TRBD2,TGTGCCAGCAGTTTATGGCTAGCGGGAGCGGATGGTGAGCAGTACTTC,CASSLWLAGADGEQYF
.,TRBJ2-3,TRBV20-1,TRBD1,TGCAGTGCTTTACAGGGGCCTACGCAGTATTTT,CSALQGPTQYF
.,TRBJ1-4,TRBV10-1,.,TGCGCCAGCAGTCCAGACAGGTCAGGGGAAAAACTGTTTTTT,CASSPDRSGEKLFF
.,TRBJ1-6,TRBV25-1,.,TGTGCCAGCAGTGCCACGGGGGGCTATAATTCACCCCTCCACTTT,CASSATGGYNSPLHF
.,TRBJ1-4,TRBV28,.,TGTGCCAGCAGAGCGACAGGCCCAGTCCTAGAAAGAGAAAAACTGTTTTTT,CASRATGPVLEREKLFF
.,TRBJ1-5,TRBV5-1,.,TGCGCCAGCAGCTTGGAGCCGGGGAATCAGCCCCAGCATTTT,CASSLEPGNQPQHF
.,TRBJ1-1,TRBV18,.,TGTGCCAGCTCACCCTCTTGGGGAGACACTGAAGCTTTCTTT,CASSPSWGDTEAFF
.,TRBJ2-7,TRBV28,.,TGTGCCAGCAGTTTTAGAGGGAGGCCAGTCGAGCAGTACTTC,CASSFRGRPVEQYF
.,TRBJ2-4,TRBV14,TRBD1,TGTGCCAGCGGAACGACAGGGAAGGGCAAAAACATTCAGTACTTC,CASGTTGKGKNIQYF
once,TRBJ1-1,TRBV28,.,TGTGCCAGCAGTTCCTCCATCGGTGAAGCTTTCTTT,CASSSSIGEAFF
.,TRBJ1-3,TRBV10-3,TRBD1,TGTGCCATCAGTGCTGGGACAGGGCAACCCTCTGGAAACACCATATATTTT,CAISAGTGQPSGNTIYF
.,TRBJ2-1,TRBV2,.,TGTGCCAGCAGTGAGCGGGCTACCCACAATGAGCAGTTCTTC,CASSERATHNEQFF
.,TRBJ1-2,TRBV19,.,TGTGCCAGTAGTACAAAGGGGGATTCTAACTATGGCTACACCTTC,CASSTKGDSNYGYTF
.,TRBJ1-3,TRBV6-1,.,TGTGCCAGCAGGGCGACAACGGTATCTGGAAACACCATATATTTT,CASRATTVSGNTIYF